This TCR beta chain appears in the sequencing data of a study of response to subunit inactivated influenza vaccine. As to this clonotype: Its specificity is not known.

Germline CDR1 reads DFQATT; CDR2 reads SNEGSKA (reference sequence). The germline V and J ends were trimmed by 3 bases and 4 bases, with 12 bases remaining between them. The CDR3 is 13 amino acids. TCRdb analysed the RT-PCR reads with MiXCR anew, one entry per CDR3 protein. The sample holds around 790,000 distinct CDR3 sequences, about 20% seen once. Study outcomes and limitations: Each seasonal influenza vaccination, the authors suggested, recruits few new T cells.

The clonotype comes from a man aged 45-65 years who received an inactivated influenza vaccine. The chain is built from TRBV20-1 and TRBJ2-5; no clear D gene. The sequencing here drew on PBMCs from blood, taken approximately 5 days after vaccination. This CDR3 is CSARTPTSETQYF. CDR3 DNA sequence: TGCAGTGCTAGGACCCCCACGTCAGAGACCCAGTACTTC.